The clone carrying this TCR beta chain was counted a single time. This entry is derived from a study of blood T cell repertoires in COVID-19. Overall study context: The cDNA or gDNA used as material had been derived from T cells, B-cell-depleted T cells, or PBMCs.

Sequencing used immunoSEQ multiplex PCR; TCRdb keeps in-frame clones, though not all of them. The profile shows roughly 150,000 clones, around 87% of them singletons. During active infection, Seattle patients enrolled and were then monitored through disease. The CDR3 has 12 amino acids. Germline CDR1 reads MGHDK; CDR2 reads SYGVNS. Trimming stripped 4 bases from V and 5 bases from J, with 9 bases between. Sample: peripheral blood. This chain uses TRBV25-1 with TRBJ2-7; no reliable D call. The sequence was obtained from a woman older than 75 with COVID-19, enrolled during active disease. The CDR3 sequence: CASSGYIDEQYF. In nucleotides, the CDR3 is TGTGCCAGCAGTGGGTACATCGACGAGCAGTACTTC.